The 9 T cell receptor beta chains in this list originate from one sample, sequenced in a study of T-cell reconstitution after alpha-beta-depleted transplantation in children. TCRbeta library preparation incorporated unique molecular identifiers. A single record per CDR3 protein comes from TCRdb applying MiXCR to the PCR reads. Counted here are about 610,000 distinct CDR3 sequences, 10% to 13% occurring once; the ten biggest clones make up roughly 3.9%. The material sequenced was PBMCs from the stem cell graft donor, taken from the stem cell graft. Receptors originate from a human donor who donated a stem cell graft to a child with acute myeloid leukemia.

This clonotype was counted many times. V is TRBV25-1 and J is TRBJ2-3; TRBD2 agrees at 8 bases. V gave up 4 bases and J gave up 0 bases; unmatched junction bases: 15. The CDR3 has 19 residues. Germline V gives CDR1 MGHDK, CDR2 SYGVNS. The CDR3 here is CASSVTSATIQLSTDTQYF. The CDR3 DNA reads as TGTGCCAGCAGTGTGACTAGCGCCACGATACAACTTAGCACAGATACGCAGTATTTT.

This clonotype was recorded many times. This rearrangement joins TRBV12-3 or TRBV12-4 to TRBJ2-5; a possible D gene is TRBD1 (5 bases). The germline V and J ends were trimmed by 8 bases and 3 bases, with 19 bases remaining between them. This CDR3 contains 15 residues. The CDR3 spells CASRLGSGWEETQYF. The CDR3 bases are TGTGCCAGCCGTCTAGGCTCAGGGTGGGAAGAGACCCAGTACTTC.

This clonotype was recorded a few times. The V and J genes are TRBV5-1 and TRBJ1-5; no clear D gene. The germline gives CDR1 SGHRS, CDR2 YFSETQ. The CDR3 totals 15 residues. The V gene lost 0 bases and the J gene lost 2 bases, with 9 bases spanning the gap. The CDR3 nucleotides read TGCGCCAGCAGCTTGGGTCCTCGGGGCAATCAGCCCCAGCATTTT. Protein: CASSLGPRGNQPQHF.

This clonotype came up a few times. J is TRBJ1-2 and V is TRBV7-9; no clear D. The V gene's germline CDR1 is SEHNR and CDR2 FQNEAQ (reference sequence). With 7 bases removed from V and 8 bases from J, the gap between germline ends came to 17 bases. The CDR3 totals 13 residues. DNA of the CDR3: TGTGCCAGCACCTCGGATATACCTTGGGGCTACACCTTC. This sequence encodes CASTSDIPWGYTF.

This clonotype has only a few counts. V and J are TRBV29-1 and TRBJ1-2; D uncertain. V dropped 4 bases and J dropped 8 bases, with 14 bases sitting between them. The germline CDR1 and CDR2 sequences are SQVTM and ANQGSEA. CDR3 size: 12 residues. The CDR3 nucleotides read TGCAGCGTTGCAATGCTCGGGGAAGGCTACACCTTC. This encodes CSVAMLGEGYTF.

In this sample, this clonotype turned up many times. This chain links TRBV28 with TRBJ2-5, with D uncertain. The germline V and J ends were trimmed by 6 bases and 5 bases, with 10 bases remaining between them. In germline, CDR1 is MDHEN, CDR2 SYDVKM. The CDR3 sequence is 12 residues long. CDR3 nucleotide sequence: TGTGCCAGCAGGGGCCCAGCGGAGACCCAGTACTTC. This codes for CASRGPAETQYF.

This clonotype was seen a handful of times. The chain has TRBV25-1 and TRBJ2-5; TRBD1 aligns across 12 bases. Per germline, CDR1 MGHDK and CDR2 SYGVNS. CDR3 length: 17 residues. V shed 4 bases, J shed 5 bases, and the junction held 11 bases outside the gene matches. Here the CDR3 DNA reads TGTGCCAGCAGTGCGGGACAGGGGGCGCGGAGTTGGGAGACCCAGTACTTC. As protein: CASSAGQGARSWETQYF.

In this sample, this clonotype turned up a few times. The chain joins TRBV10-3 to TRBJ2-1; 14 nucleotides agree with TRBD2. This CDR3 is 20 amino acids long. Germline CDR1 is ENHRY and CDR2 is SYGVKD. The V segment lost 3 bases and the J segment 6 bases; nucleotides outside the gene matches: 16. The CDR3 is CAISDFGGTSGSMVGNEQFF. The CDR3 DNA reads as TGTGCCATCAGTGACTTTGGTGGGACTAGCGGGAGCATGGTGGGCAATGAGCAGTTCTTC.

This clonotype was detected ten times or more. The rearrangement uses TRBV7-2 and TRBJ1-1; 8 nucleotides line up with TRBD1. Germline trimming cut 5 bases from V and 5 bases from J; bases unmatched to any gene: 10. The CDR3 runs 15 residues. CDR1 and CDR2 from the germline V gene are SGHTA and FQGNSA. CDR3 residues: CASSGRDRGGTEAFF. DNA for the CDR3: TGTGCCAGCAGCGGTCGAGACAGGGGAGGAACTGAAGCTTTCTTT.